The entry below gives a single TCR beta chain sequence along with its context. Sequencing was performed with immunoSEQ multiplex PCR; in TCRdb, only in-frame clones are kept and a portion is missing. The table lists some 33,000 clones, roughly 82% of them singletons. The data were taken from a study of blood T cell repertoires in COVID-19. In the study overall: Sites across the United States, Italy and Spain contributed samples from acute and convalescent COVID-19. From T cells, B-cell-depleted T cells, or PBMCs came the material, which was cDNA or gDNA.

Germline V gene lookup returns CDR1 MNHEY and CDR2 SVGEGT. CDR3 length: 15 residues. Trimming cost V 5 bases and J 0 bases, with 11 bases left between them. The sample was peripheral blood. The clonotype was recovered from a human donor in a cohort sampled during active COVID-19. The chain uses TRBV6-2 or TRBV6-3 and TRBJ1-3; weak D call: TRBD1 (6 bases). The CDR3 nucleotides are TGTGCCAGCAGTGCGGACAGCCTCTCTGGAAACACCATATATTTT. Protein: CASSADSLSGNTIYF.